One TCR beta chain is described in this entry. How the authors handled the data: Amplification from reference gene primers served as the basis for estimated nucleated cell counts. Here immunoSEQ multiplex PCR was the method, and the copy in TCRdb shows in-frame clones only, minus some. The V and J calls and clone size are taken from that table; D and trimming were inferred from the DNA. The table has fewer than 700,000 clones, less than 90% seen once; the top ten hold roughly 8%. The data originate from a study of blood T cell repertoires in COVID-19. Seattle patient enrollment occurred during active infection, with longitudinal follow-up thereafter. The CDR3 consists of 16 residues. After removal of 4 bases from V and 3 bases from J, the junction contained 7 bases not matched to a gene. Per germline, CDR1 SGDLS and CDR2 YYNGEE.

The TCR sequence derives from a woman aged 50 to 65 with COVID-19, enrolled during active disease. The source material was peripheral blood. The V and J genes are TRBV9 and TRBJ2-5; 12 nucleotides match TRBD2. The CDR3 bases are TGTGCCAGCAGCAACGACAGGACTAGCGGGAAAGAGACCCAGTACTTC. Encoded protein: CASSNDRTSGKETQYF.